One sample yielded the 17 T cell receptor beta chains listed below, sequenced in a study of T cells after yellow fever vaccination. TCRdb analysed the 5' RACE reads with MiXCR anew, one entry per CDR3 protein. The sample lists roughly 400,000 distinct CDR3 sequences; 15% to 20% were seen once. Sequencing used PBMCs, obtained before the yellow fever booster vaccination. These TCRs come from a man between 18 and 29 years old who received the YFV17D yellow fever vaccine.

The V gene is TRBV3-1, the J gene TRBJ2-1; D possibly uses TRBD1 or TRBD2 (5 bases each). The CDR3 totals 12 residues. CDR1 is LGHDT, CDR2 YNNKEL, per germline (reference sequence). V shed 4 bases and J shed 10 bases, with 11 bases lying between them. The CDR3 nucleotides are TGTGCCAGCAGCCCAGCATGGGGGGAGCAGTTCTTC. Encoded protein: CASSPAWGEQFF.

This clonotype was detected only a few times. DNA of the CDR3: TGTGCCAGCTCACCTCCCAACAGGCCCAACACCGGGGAGCTGTTTTTT. Translated: CASSPPNRPNTGELFF. The rearrangement uses TRBV18 and TRBJ2-2; D may be TRBD1 (5 bases). Germline values: CDR1 KGHSH, CDR2 LQKENI. The CDR3 totals 16 residues. Trimming removed 3 bases at V and 2 bases at J, with 13 bases between.

The chain joins TRBV7-2 to TRBJ1-1; D gene uncertain. Germline CDR1 SGHTA, CDR2 FQGNSA. The CDR3 extends over 14 amino acids. Trimming cost V 1 base and J 2 bases, with 8 bases left between them. Here the CDR3 DNA reads TGTGCCAGCAGCTTAGTTCCAGTTAACACTGAAGCTTTCTTT. This encodes CASSLVPVNTEAFF.

This clonotype was seen a few times. The rearrangement uses TRBV20-1 and TRBJ2-5; D gene uncertain. Trimming took off 1 base at V and 0 bases at J, with 6 bases between the two ends. Germline V gene sequence: CDR1 DFQATT, CDR2 SNEGSKA (reference sequence). CDR3 size: 13 residues. CDR3 loop: CSARVAYQETQYF. CDR3 DNA sequence: TGCAGTGCTAGAGTCGCGTACCAAGAGACCCAGTACTTC.

The chain recombines TRBV28 with TRBJ2-3, with D possibly TRBD1 on 6 matching bases. The germline gives CDR1 MDHEN, CDR2 SYDVKM. Trimming removed 4 bases from V and 3 bases from J, with 11 bases in between. The CDR3 loop spans 14 amino acids. CDR3 amino acids: CASSSRTVTDTQYF. CDR3 DNA: TGTGCCAGCAGTTCACGGACAGTTACAGATACGCAGTATTTT.

The chain employs TRBV2 and TRBJ2-2; 7 bases fit TRBD2. There are 14 residues in the CDR3. Germline V gives CDR1 SNHLY, CDR2 FYNNEI. J was trimmed by 7 bases and V by 5 bases; bases with no gene match: 7. The CDR3 DNA is TGTGCCAGCAGTTGGGGGGGAGTCAACGGGGAGCTGTTTTTT. It translates to CASSWGGVNGELFF.

Regarding this clonotype: Sequence at one end of the junction differs from germline and may be a read error. This CDR3 is CASSGGGSGPTYTQYF. The CDR3 region has the DNA TGTGCCAGCAGTGGGGGCGGGAGCGGCCCCACATATACGCAGTATTTT. This chain connects TRBV27 to TRBJ2-3, with D possibly being TRBD2 (7 bases). CDR1 is MNHEY and CDR2 is SMNVEV in the germline V gene (reference sequence). CDR3 length: 16 residues.

The V and J genes are TRBV18 and TRBJ1-2; 8 bases align to TRBD1. The V gene's germline CDR1 is KGHSH and CDR2 LQKENI. The CDR3 sequence is 16 residues long. V was pared by 3 bases and J by 2 bases, with 8 bases of the junction left unmatched. This CDR3 is CASSPYRGQGNYGYTF. The CDR3 coding sequence is TGTGCCAGCTCACCCTATCGAGGACAGGGCAACTATGGCTACACCTTC.

This clonotype was observed a few times. The rearrangement links TRBV10-3 to TRBJ1-3; D call uncertain. Germline V gene sequence: CDR1 ENHRY, CDR2 SYGVKD. The CDR3 length is 15 residues. The V end was cut by 3 bases, the J end by 4 bases, with 13 bases between. The CDR3 loop reads CAISDWGHEGNTIYF. The CDR3 region has the DNA TGTGCCATCAGTGACTGGGGTCACGAGGGAAACACCATATATTTT.

The rearrangement uses TRBV20-1 and TRBJ2-3; 9 bases agree with TRBD1. With 5 bases clipped from V and 5 bases from J, the junction kept 11 bases outside the gene matches. Germline loops: CDR1 DFQATT, CDR2 SNEGSKA (reference sequence). The CDR3 has 15 residues. The DNA of the CDR3 is TGCAGTGCTCTGCGGGGACAGGGAAGAGGAGATACGCAGTATTTT. Protein product: CSALRGQGRGDTQYF.

This clonotype has only a few counts. The genes are TRBV18 and TRBJ1-1, with D possibly matching TRBD1 (5 bases). V gave up 3 bases and J gave up 3 bases, with 11 bases separating them. Germline V gene lookup returns CDR1 KGHSH and CDR2 LQKENI. The CDR3 consists of 14 residues. CDR3 in DNA: TGTGCCAGCTCACCGGGAGGGGTATACACTGAAGCTTTCTTT. It translates to CASSPGGVYTEAFF.

The V and J genes are TRBV15 and TRBJ2-3, with D hard to call. The CDR3 has 15 amino acids. Germline V gene sequence: CDR1 LNHNV, CDR2 YYDKDF (reference sequence). Trimming removed 1 base at V and 0 bases at J, with 8 bases between. The CDR3 spells CATSRAVMSTDTQYF. In nucleotides, the CDR3 is TGTGCCACCAGCAGAGCAGTTATGAGCACAGATACGCAGTATTTT.

V and J are TRBV3-1 and TRBJ2-5; D not certain. This CDR3 is 13 amino acids long. Germline CDR1 is LGHDT and CDR2 is YNNKEL (reference sequence). The germline V and J ends were trimmed by 5 bases and 5 bases, with 12 bases remaining between them. The CDR3 sequence: CASSDGLYETQYF. The CDR3 region has the DNA TGTGCCAGCAGCGATGGGCTGTATGAGACCCAGTACTTC.

This sequence joins TRBV7-9 and TRBJ2-6, with 7 bases fitting TRBD1. Germline CDR1 and CDR2: SEHNR and FQNEAQ (reference sequence). The V and J ends lost 1 base and 2 bases, in that order; junction bases with no gene match: 17. The CDR3 is made up of 21 amino acids. CDR3 loop: CASSLERRDSPLGTGANVLTF. The CDR3, as DNA: TGTGCCAGCAGCTTAGAGAGACGGGACAGTCCGCTAGGGACTGGGGCCAACGTCCTGACTTTC.

The chain carries TRBV20-1 and TRBJ2-3, with 7 bases lining up with TRBD2. Per the germline V gene, CDR1 is DFQATT and CDR2 is SNEGSKA (reference sequence). This CDR3 contains 14 residues. The trim removed 6 bases at V and 0 bases at J, leaving 6 bases unmatched. CDR3 nucleotides: TGCAGTGCCCACACGGGGGGTAGCACAGATACGCAGTATTTT. Encoded protein: CSAHTGGSTDTQYF.

This clonotype was seen only a few times. The rearrangement links TRBV4-1 to TRBJ2-7, with a possible D match to TRBD1 (5 bases). The CDR3 sequence is 14 residues long. Trimming removed 0 bases at V and 3 bases at J, with 9 bases between. Germline values: CDR1 MGHRA, CDR2 YSYEKL. DNA of the CDR3: TGCGCCAGCAGCCAAGATAGGACACTCTACGAGCAGTACGTC. Encoded protein: CASSQDRTLYEQYV.

This chain joins TRBV12-3 or TRBV12-4 and TRBJ2-7; tentative D call: TRBD1 (6 bases). V was pared by 5 bases and J by 4 bases, with 15 bases between. The CDR3 runs 14 residues. This CDR3 is CASSLSGTQYEQYF. Written as DNA, the CDR3 is TGTGCCAGCAGTCTCTCAGGGACACAGTACGAGCAGTACTTC.